Presented here are 31 T cell receptor beta chains from one specimen sequenced in a study of cytomegalovirus exposure and HLA in healthy donors. The PCR ran on 60 Vbeta and 13 Jbeta primers. Produced via immunoSEQ multiplex PCR; TCRdb's table is partial and in-frame only. Seen here are 150,000 to 200,000 clones, approximately 80% observed once, and the top ten hold roughly 4.4%. The sequencing sample was made of PBMCs. The receptor set was obtained from a woman under 30 in good health and CMV-seropositive.

The CDR3 nucleotides are TGTGCCAGCAGTTACGGGGGAGGGACTGAAGCTTTCTTT. This sequence encodes CASSYGGGTEAFF. The chain recombines TRBV27 with TRBJ1-1; TRBD1 is a possible D gene (5 bases). This CDR3 contains 13 residues. V lost 4 bases, J lost 5 bases, and 11 bases lay in between. CDR1 and CDR2 (germline): MNHEY, SMNVEV (reference sequence).

Relative to its sample, this clone is large. V usage is TRBV7-2 and J usage is TRBJ2-1; 7 bases agree with TRBD2. Germline V gene sequence: CDR1 SGHTA, CDR2 FQGNSA. V trimming: 4 bases; J trimming: 7 bases; junction bases outside the gene matches: 10. The CDR3 has 15 residues. CDR3 sequence (DNA): TGTGCCAGCAGCTACCCGGGACTAATGAGAAATGAGCAGTTCTTC. The encoded protein is CASSYPGLMRNEQFF. Based on the CDR3 plus reference TRBV7-2 and TRBJ2-1, the full variable domain is GAGVSQSPSNKVTEKGKDVELRCDPISGHTALYWYRQSLGQGLEFLIYFQGNSAPDKSGLPSDRFSAERTGGSVSTLTIQRTQQEDSAVYLCASSYPGLMRNEQFFGPGTRLTVL.

This chain links TRBV30 with TRBJ2-1; 11 bases agree with TRBD2. After removal of 8 bases from V and 0 bases from J, the junction contained 3 bases not matched to a gene. The CDR3 is 14 residues long. Germline CDR1 reads GTSNPN; CDR2 reads SVGIG (reference sequence). The CDR3 reads CAGTSGLSYNEQFF. The CDR3 DNA follows: TGTGCCGGGACTAGCGGCCTCTCCTACAATGAGCAGTTCTTC.

The V and J genes are TRBV28 and TRBJ1-2, with D perhaps matching TRBD1 (5 bases). The CDR3 sequence is 12 residues long. The V end was cut by 10 bases, the J end by 4 bases, with 13 bases between. Looked up from germline, CDR1 is MDHEN and CDR2 is SYDVKM. CDR3 sequence reads: CATSKGPYGYTF. DNA of the CDR3: TGTGCCACCTCGAAGGGGCCCTATGGCTACACCTTC.

The chain links TRBV10-3 to TRBJ2-7, with D tentatively TRBD1 (6 bases). CDR3 length equals 15 residues. Deletions cut 3 bases from V and 4 bases from J, with 16 bases between. Germline-derived CDR1 and CDR2 are ENHRY and SYGVKD. This CDR3 reads CAISDPTRTGYEQYF. CDR3 nucleotide sequence: TGTGCCATCAGTGACCCGACCCGAACAGGGTACGAGCAGTACTTC.

The chain recombines TRBV6-1 with TRBJ2-1, with TRBD1 matching 7 bases. The germline V gene has CDR1 MNHNS and CDR2 SASEGT. The length of the CDR3 is 14 residues. After removal of 5 bases from V and 5 bases from J, the junction contained 6 bases not matched to a gene. The CDR3 coding sequence is TGTGCCAGCAGTTTCAGGGGGATTCACAATGAGCAGTTCTTC. As protein: CASSFRGIHNEQFF.

This chain links TRBV5-1 with TRBJ2-5; D is perhaps TRBD1 (6 bases). The ends were cut back, 0 bases at V and 2 bases at J, with 11 bases in the middle. Germline V CDR1 and CDR2: SGHRS, YFSETQ. The CDR3 loop spans 15 amino acids. CDR3 in amino acids: CASSLGVGQQETQYF. The CDR3 DNA is TGCGCCAGCAGCTTGGGGGTAGGACAGCAAGAGACCCAGTACTTC.

The V gene is TRBV7-6, the J gene TRBJ2-1, with 9 bases matching TRBD2. V shed 3 bases and J 5 bases; nucleotides not matched to a gene: 8. Germline lookup yields CDR1 SGHVS and CDR2 FNYEAQ. The CDR3 spans 16 residues. CDR3 coding DNA: TGTGCCAGCAGCTTCTTGCGGGAGGGACTAGACAATGAGCAGTTCTTC. Amino acid sequence: CASSFLREGLDNEQFF.

This clone was seen a single time. The chain has TRBV28 and TRBJ1-6; D is possibly TRBD1 (5 bases). Germline values: CDR1 MDHEN, CDR2 SYDVKM. The germline V and J ends were trimmed by 2 bases and 11 bases, with 19 bases remaining between them. This CDR3 has 16 amino acids. CDR3 amino acids: CASSLSIGTRGPPLHF. CDR3 nucleotide sequence: TGTGCCAGCAGTTTAAGTATAGGGACTAGGGGTCCACCCCTCCACTTT. The entire variable domain, with the rest obtained from reference TRBV28 and TRBJ1-6, is as follows: DVKVTQSSRYLVKRTGEKVFLECVQDMDHENMFWYRQDPGLGLRLIYFSYDVKMKEKGDIPEGYSVSREKKERFSLILESASTNQTSMYLCASSLSIGTRGPPLHFGNGTRLTVT.

Of note for this clone: Since the CDR3 does not end with the conserved phenylalanine or tryptophan, this likely comes from a read error. V usage is TRBV14 and J usage is TRBJ1-6; maybe TRBD1 (5 bases). The CDR3 covers 13 residues. Germline V gives CDR1 SGHDN, CDR2 FVKESK. The V end lost 4 bases, the J end lost 11 bases, and 12 bases lay between the germline ends. CDR3 DNA sequence: TGTGCCAGCAGCCGCGGGACCGACCCACCCCTCCACCTT. Encoded protein: CASSRGTDPPLHL.

J is TRBJ2-5 and V is TRBV7-8, with 10 bases fitting TRBD2. V lost 0 bases to trimming and J lost 0 bases; unmatched junction nucleotides: 1. The CDR3 runs to 16 residues. CDR1 SGHVS and CDR2 FQNEAQ come from the germline V gene. CDR3 bases: TGTGCCAGCAGCTTAGCGCTAGCGGGGGACCAAGAGACCCAGTACTTC. Protein product: CASSLALAGDQETQYF.

This chain connects TRBV6-5 to TRBJ1-2; D may be TRBD1 (6 bases). V was clipped by 5 bases and J by 8 bases, with 21 bases between them. The V gene's germline CDR1 is MNHEY and CDR2 SVGAGI. The CDR3 is 15 residues long. The chain's CDR3 is CASSPAGRGAGGYTF. The CDR3 bases are TGTGCCAGCAGTCCCGCCGGCCGGGGGGCTGGAGGCTACACCTTC.

In DNA, the CDR3 is TGCGCCAGCAGCTCCAAAGCGGGGGGGGTTGGGGAGCAGTTCTTC. This translates into CASSSKAGGVGEQFF. The chain couples TRBV5-1 to TRBJ2-1; 10 bases align to TRBD2. V shed 3 bases and J 10 bases; nucleotides not matched to a gene: 10. The CDR3 is 15 residues long. The germline V gene has CDR1 SGHRS and CDR2 YFSETQ. The variable domain in full, completed from reference TRBV5-1 and TRBJ2-1, reads KAGVTQTPRYLIKTRGQQVTLSCSPISGHRSVSWYQQTPGQGLQFLFEYFSETQRNKGNFPGRFSGRQFSNSRSEMNVSTLELGDSALYLCASSSKAGGVGEQFFGPGTRLTVL.

This chain connects TRBV7-8 to TRBJ1-2; a weak D match, TRBD1 (6 bases). The CDR3 loop spans 15 amino acids. The germline gives CDR1 SGHVS, CDR2 FQNEAQ. V gave up 5 bases and J gave up 5 bases, with 18 bases separating them. In DNA form, the CDR3 reads TGTGCCAGCAGCCACTATGGGACATTGGGTTATGGCTACACCTTC. It codes for CASSHYGTLGYGYTF.

This chain links TRBV9 with TRBJ2-7; D ambiguous. The V gene lost 0 bases and the J gene lost 4 bases, with 5 bases spanning the gap. Germline assignment: CDR1 SGDLS and CDR2 YYNGEE. This CDR3 has 12 amino acids. CDR3 coding DNA: TGTGCCAGCAGCGTAGGAGATTACGAGCAGTACTTC. Translation gives CASSVGDYEQYF.

The chain combines TRBV6-1 with TRBJ2-1, with a weak D call TRBD1 (6 bases). Germline assignment: CDR1 MNHNS and CDR2 SASEGT. Trimming removed 5 bases at V and 3 bases at J, with 14 bases between. The CDR3 covers 15 residues. CDR3 in DNA: TGTGCCAGCAGTAGGGGGAGCAGCGACTACAATGAGCAGTTCTTC. Encoded protein: CASSRGSSDYNEQFF.

This chain joins TRBV16 and TRBJ1-6; D uncertain. Germline lookup yields CDR1 KGHSY and CDR2 FQNENV. V was trimmed by 3 bases and J by 8 bases, leaving 5 bases between them. The CDR3 has 12 amino acids. CDR3 loop: CASSHPYSPLHF. The CDR3, as DNA: TGTGCCAGCAGCCATCCCTATTCACCCCTCCACTTT.

In nucleotides, the CDR3 is TGTGCCAGCAGTGAAGCCCTAGGGAGGGGCAATCAGCCCCAGCATTTT. It translates to CASSEALGRGNQPQHF. This chain connects TRBV6-1 to TRBJ1-5; D is unclear. The CDR3 runs to 16 residues. The germline CDR1 and CDR2 sequences are MNHNS and SASEGT. Trimming cost V 0 bases and J 2 bases, with 11 bases left between them.

The chain is built from TRBV19 and TRBJ2-7, with D uncertain. This CDR3 has 14 amino acids. Germline assignment: CDR1 LNHDA and CDR2 SQIVND (reference sequence). The V end was cut by 1 base, the J end by 1 base, with 8 bases between. The DNA for the CDR3 is TGTGCCAGTAGTATAGGGTCCGAGTCCTACGAGCAGTACTTC. Its translation is CASSIGSESYEQYF.

V is TRBV7-2 and J is TRBJ1-1; no reliable D call. This CDR3 has 14 amino acids. Germline loops: CDR1 SGHTA, CDR2 FQGNSA. Trimming removed 6 bases from V and 3 bases from J, with 14 bases in between. The CDR3 is CASRTPGGYTEAFF. CDR3 sequence (DNA): TGTGCCAGCAGGACGCCCGGCGGTTACACTGAAGCTTTCTTT.

V and J are TRBV18 and TRBJ2-3, with 13 positions matching TRBD2. This CDR3 has 16 residues. Germline V gene sequence: CDR1 KGHSH, CDR2 LQKENI. Germline trimming cut 6 bases from V and 1 base from J; bases unmatched to any gene: 4. The CDR3 region is CASSIGTSGGTDTQYF. Here the CDR3 DNA reads TGTGCCAGCTCCATAGGGACTAGCGGGGGCACAGATACGCAGTATTTT.

The chain couples TRBV11-2 to TRBJ2-5; 12 bases fit TRBD2. CDR1 and CDR2 (germline): SGHAT, FQNNGV. This CDR3 is built from 15 residues. Trimming removed 5 bases from V and 5 bases from J; junction bases left unmatched: 6. The CDR3 DNA is TGTGCCAGCAGCAGGCTAGCGGGGGGGCGGGAGACCCAGTACTTC. Translating gives CASSRLAGGRETQYF.

The chain recombines TRBV4-2 with TRBJ2-1; D call uncertain. Germline values: CDR1 LGHNA, CDR2 YNFKEQ. With 2 bases removed from V and 8 bases from J, the gap between germline ends came to 10 bases. The CDR3 consists of 13 residues. The DNA for the CDR3 is TGTGCCAGCAGCCAACTTCCCCGCGATGAGCAGTTCTTC. Encoded protein: CASSQLPRDEQFF.

The gene calls are TRBV5-1 and TRBJ1-5; 10 bases align to TRBD1. This CDR3 has 16 residues. Germline V lookup: CDR1 SGHRS, CDR2 YFSETQ. V dropped 5 bases and J dropped 9; count of bases not matched to a gene: 14. Here the CDR3 DNA reads TGCGCCAGCAGAACACGGGACAGGGGCCCTAAGGGGCCCCAGCATTTT. This sequence encodes CASRTRDRGPKGPQHF.

The gene calls are TRBV5-8 and TRBJ1-6; D unresolved. V was trimmed by 8 bases and J by 6 bases, leaving 9 bases between them. Per germline, CDR1 SGHTS and CDR2 YDEGEE. The CDR3 totals 12 residues. The CDR3 DNA is TGTGCCAGTCGAGTCGGTAATTCACCCCTCCACTTT. Translated, it gives CASRVGNSPLHF. The entire variable domain, with the rest obtained from reference TRBV5-8 and TRBJ1-6, is as follows: EAGVTQSPTHLIKTRGQQATLRCSPISGHTSVYWYQQALGLGLQFLLWYDEGEERNRGNFPPRFSGRQFPNYSSELNVNALELEDSALYLCASRVGNSPLHFGNGTRLTVT.

This clone was detected only a few times. V usage is TRBV7-6 and J usage is TRBJ2-5; D call uncertain. The CDR3 has 13 amino acids. V was clipped by 1 base and J by 11 bases, with 14 bases between them. From germline, CDR1 is SGHVS and CDR2 FNYEAQ. CDR3 nucleotides: TGTGCCAGCAGCTTAGGTGGGCGCACCCGTCAGTACTTC. Its protein is CASSLGGRTRQYF.

The CDR3 region is CASSPPEPLNTGELFF. The DNA for the CDR3 is TGTGCCAGCTCACCACCGGAGCCTCTTAACACCGGGGAGCTGTTTTTT. The chain uses TRBV18 and TRBJ2-2; D is unresolved. The V gene's germline CDR1 is KGHSH and CDR2 LQKENI. V was cut by 0 bases and J by 2 bases, with 10 bases left in between. This CDR3 has 16 amino acids.

The rearrangement links TRBV5-1 to TRBJ1-2, with 9 bases identical to TRBD1. The V segment lost 4 bases and the J segment 8 bases; nucleotides outside the gene matches: 9. Per the germline V gene, CDR1 is SGHRS and CDR2 is YFSETQ. The CDR3 is 14 amino acids. The CDR3 loop reads CASSPLMDRGGYTF. CDR3 nucleotide sequence: TGCGCCAGCAGCCCACTTATGGACAGGGGAGGCTACACCTTC.

The CDR3 region is CASSRDGTGGAEQYF. The CDR3 DNA reads as TGTGCCAGCTCACGGGACGGGACAGGGGGCGCCGAGCAGTACTTC. The chain employs TRBV18 and TRBJ2-7; 12 nucleotides line up with TRBD1. This CDR3 has 15 amino acids. V trimming: 4 bases; J trimming: 6 bases; junction bases outside the gene matches: 7. Germline V gives CDR1 KGHSH, CDR2 LQKENI.

The chain couples TRBV7-8 to TRBJ1-4, with D unclear. Germline CDR1 SGHVS, CDR2 FQNEAQ. Deletions cut 1 base from V and 6 bases from J, with 6 bases between. This CDR3 is built from 13 residues. CDR3 sequence: CASSLEAYEKLFF. The CDR3 DNA sequence: TGTGCCAGCAGCTTAGAAGCTTATGAAAAACTGTTTTTT.

CDR3 residues: CASSFQGTGELFF. The CDR3 bases are TGTGCCAGCAGCTTTCAGGGCACCGGGGAGCTGTTTTTT. The chain recombines TRBV11-1 with TRBJ2-2; D is possibly TRBD1 (5 bases). Germline CDR1 is SGHAT and CDR2 is FQDESV (reference sequence). The CDR3 extends over 13 amino acids. The V gene lost 3 bases and the J gene lost 4 bases, with 6 bases spanning the gap. Variable domain in full (rest from reference TRBV11-1 and TRBJ2-2): EAEVAQSPRYKITEKSQAVAFWCDPISGHATLYWYRQILGQGPELLVQFQDESVVDDSQLPKDRFSAERLKGVDSTLKIQPAELGDSAMYLCASSFQGTGELFFGEGSRLTVL.